This TCR beta chain was observed in a study of early T cells in non-severe SARS-CoV-2 infection (dated by TCRdb to about 2021). Context from the whole study: Because TCR sequencing relied on bulk RNA taken from unsorted whole blood, pairing of alpha and beta chains was not possible.

Study-level results and caveats: Matching against VDJdb was skewed toward anti-spike CD8 responses, likely underestimated virus-specific expansions, and missed private and CD4 specificities.

Spanning cysteine to phenylalanine, the CDR3 consists of 13 amino acids. The kept DNA is CDR3 alone, 39 bases in frame from the first base. Based on the germline V gene (reference sequence), the CDR1 and CDR2 sequences are GTSNPN and SVGIG. Unmatched junction bases come to 2, with V trimmed by 1 base and J by 4 bases. This clonotype was recorded many times. The clone's antigen remains unknown. Base quality data are lacking; no much larger clone is found one base away. A case-control design nested within a healthcare worker cohort in London, UK, was used, with weekly nasopharyngeal swab PCR tests and blood sampling performed. Healthcare workers were recruited during the week of the UK lockdown, between 23 and 31 March 2020, and followed weekly for up to 16 weeks. Library construction relied on 5' RACE. Sequencing was carried out with a NextSeq 500. To correct for sequencing error and PCR bias, the TCR library protocol tagged individual cDNA molecules with unique molecular identifiers. TCR alpha and beta chains were both sequenced, and the abundances of alpha and beta sequences in each sample were closely correlated with each other. Turning to the authors' computational methods: Decombinator V4 was used to annotate TCR sequences for V gene, J gene and CDR3. TCRs were defined as expanded if a significant change between any two time points was detected under a Poisson model with p below 0.0001. TCR abundances were normalised to the total number of TCRs sequenced per sample and expressed as counts per million. TRAV1-2 paired with TRAJ12, TRAJ20 or TRAJ33 defined MAIT TCRs, while TRAV10 paired with TRAJ18 defined iNKT TCRs. VDJdb, accessed on 1 November 2021, was searched for TCRs annotated for CMV, EBV and SARS-CoV-2, and TCRs annotated for more than one antigen were excluded. TCRdb reprocessing: public reads trimmed at Q25 with fastp, clones called with MiXCR, in-frame beta chains kept. A single entry per CDR3 protein holds the most common genes and DNA from its merged rows. The V and J calls, along with clone size, are taken from TCRdb and not from the paper's own processing. The sample table shows about 35,000 distinct CDR3 sequences, and 5.5% to 6.5% are seen once. 6% to 9% of the sample belongs to the ten largest clones.

This chain joins TRBV30 to TRBJ2-3; 7 of the junction bases match TRBD1. The specimen was whole blood. The receptor's source is an adult who was a healthcare worker with PCR-confirmed SARS-CoV-2 infection or an uninfected control (not recorded which). The CDR3 protein: CAWSGQGSDTQYF. In nucleotide form, the sequence is TGTGCCTGGAGTGGACAGGGATCAGATACGCAGTATTTT.